This T cell receptor beta chain was profiled in a study of Graves' ophthalmopathy and Graves' hyperthyroidism. From fresh peripheral blood, 8.5 to 10 ml in volume, the PBMCs were obtained. Beta-chain TCR CDR3 regions were amplified from RNA transcripts. The library came from an HTBI-primed first-round RT-PCR and a second-round multiplex PCR. MiXCR was run by TCRdb on the multiplex PCR reads, yielding one entry per CDR3 protein. This sample has a few hundred thousand distinct CDR3 sequences, with roughly 15% found just once. This CDR3 is 13 amino acids long. Trimming took off 6 bases at V and 7 bases at J, with 10 bases between the two ends. Points from the study as a whole: As the model predicted ophthalmopathy progression, it achieved a sensitivity of 55% to 71% and a specificity of 72% to 80%.

This clonotype was detected many times. The antigen is unknown. Sample: peripheral blood. This sequence was found in an adult woman with stable Graves' hyperthyroidism. V usage is TRBV12-3 or TRBV12-4 and J usage is TRBJ1-6; tentatively, D is TRBD1 (5 bases). The CDR3 coding sequence is TGTGCCAGCAGCTGGACAACAAATTCACCCCTCCACTTT. Protein product: CASSWTTNSPLHF.